This TCR beta chain is drawn from a study of T cells in Graves' hyperthyroidism and ophthalmopathy (dated by TCRdb to about 2019). With respect to the entire study: Peripheral blood was collected at initial diagnosis, before any treatment. To identify TCR V-J signatures that set the groups apart, the researchers used a discovery cohort of more than 95 patients, made up of under 50 with Graves' ophthalmopathy and about 60 with stable Graves' hyperthyroidism. Prospective prediction of ophthalmopathy was tested in an independent validation cohort of 18 to 20 hyperthyroidism patients and 15 to 17 patients who later progressed to ophthalmopathy. For training and testing, the 110 or so patients in the discovery cohort were randomly divided in a 7:3 ratio. The study also compared thyroid tissue and blood T-cell repertoires from several Graves' hyperthyroidism patients. After blood sampling, hyperthyroidism patients were treated with methimazole at a starting dose of 30 mg daily, and ophthalmopathy patients were treated with high-dose intravenous methylprednisolone. TCR Vbeta CDR3 sequencing of approximately 140 peripheral blood samples (fewer than 45 ophthalmopathy, 75 hyperthyroidism and about 17 progressor patients) is reported in the paper.

Including the terminal cysteine and phenylalanine, the CDR3 comprises 11 residues. The only DNA kept is the CDR3, 33 bases in frame from the first base. Deletion took 6 bases off V and 3 bases off J, with a span of 6 bases between the germline ends. CDR1 and CDR2, looked up from the germline V gene, are MNHEY and SVGEGT. This clonotype was observed many times. The specificity of this receptor is unknown. No much larger clone is present one base from it, and per-base qualities are unavailable. TCR beta CDR3 regions were amplified from RNA transcripts. The first round of RT-PCR for the TCR CDR3 was performed with the HTBI primer set and the Qiagen OneStep RT-PCR kit. Libraries were constructed in a second round of multiplex PCR, after which size selection and purification were carried out. Sequencing of the libraries was done on an Illumina HiSeq2000 using paired-end 100 bp reads. In the original analysis: SOAPnuke was used to process the raw data, with reads discarded if the reads contained adapters or uncalled bases, had a mean Phred below 15, or lacked an exact constant-primer or identifier match. COPE v1.2.5 was used to merge the high-quality paired reads, and each unique nucleotide sequence was defined as a clonotype. MiTCR v1.1 was used to align the clonotypes against IMGT TRBV, TRBD and TRBJ reference segments. The analysis included only V-J combinations with a frequency above 0.0001, which together covered around 99% of the repertoires. The TCS score was defined as the ratio of F50 (clonal expansion) to E x V (chaos), calculated using BLOSUM62-based TCRdist between CDR3 peptides within each V-J. Welch's t-statistics and random forest reduced roughly 530 V-J features to fewer than 15, which were used in a naive Bayes classifier (R e1071). TCRdb itself trimmed the public reads at Q25 with fastp, ran MiXCR and retained productive beta chains. Rows with a matching CDR3 protein are joined into one entry that keeps the most common DNA and genes. The V and J calls were determined by TCRdb, not by the authors. This sample is represented by some 530,000 distinct CDR3 sequences; approximately 23% of them were singletons. The ten most abundant clones make up around 47% of the sample.

Ophthalmopathy patients had moderately to severely active disease, Clinical Activity Score of at least 3, NOSPECS grade of at least 4, and duration under 3 months. Exclusion was applied to patients with uncontrolled infections, other autoimmune diseases, pregnancy or lactation. Diagnoses were based on clinical symptoms, serum thyroxine and TRAb, thyroid ultrasound and orbital computed tomography. PBMCs were separated from 10 ml of fresh peripheral blood using Ficoll-Paque density gradient centrifugation. Trizol reagent was used to extract total RNA, and RNA quality was then checked on an Agilent 2100 Bioanalyzer. Points the paper makes about the study in general: In cross-validation, a model built on a 13 V-J signature told ophthalmopathy apart from stable hyperthyroidism with 87.88% sensitivity and about 81% specificity, and in testing the same model reached 80%/75%. No statistical method was used to set the sample size in advance, and investigators knew the group allocation. Blood samples also contained most of the expanded thyroid clonotypes (frequency above 0.001), which suggests that blood repertoires may reflect thyroid immune responses. In validation, progression to ophthalmopathy was predicted by the model with about 70% sensitivity and 72% to 85% specificity, a median of around 6.5 months before onset.

The material sequenced was blood. The rearrangement joined TRBV6-2 or TRBV6-3 to TRBJ2-7; the D gene cannot be named for sure. This receptor was obtained from a woman between 65 and 79 years old with Graves' ophthalmopathy. For the CDR3, the sequence is CASSIYYEQYF. The DNA is as follows: TGTGCCAGCAGCATTTACTACGAGCAGTACTTC.